This T cell receptor beta chain was observed in a study of blood T cell repertoires in COVID-19. Overall study context: COVID-19 samples from acute and convalescent phases originated in the United States, Italy and Spain. PBMCs, B-cell-depleted T cells, or T cells were the source of the cDNA or gDNA that made up the material.

Per the authors' pipeline: Quantification of nucleated cells was approximated via reference gene primer amplification. Using immunoSEQ multiplex PCR, the repertoire was profiled, and TCRdb retains in-frame clones only, with some absent. D and trimming come from the DNA, and the V and J calls and clone size come from that table. Of 150,000 to 170,000 clones listed, about 90% are singletons. CDR3 length: 14 residues. Looked up from germline, CDR1 is KGHDR and CDR2 is SFDVKD. Trimming removed 9 bases from V and 1 base from J, with 12 bases in between. The specimen was peripheral blood. The clonotype was recovered from a man in his fifties with acute or convalescent COVID-19. This chain links TRBV24-1 with TRBJ2-1; D may be TRBD1 (6 bases). The CDR3 is CATFGGISYNEQFF. As DNA, the CDR3 is TGTGCCACCTTTGGGGGCATATCCTACAATGAGCAGTTCTTC.